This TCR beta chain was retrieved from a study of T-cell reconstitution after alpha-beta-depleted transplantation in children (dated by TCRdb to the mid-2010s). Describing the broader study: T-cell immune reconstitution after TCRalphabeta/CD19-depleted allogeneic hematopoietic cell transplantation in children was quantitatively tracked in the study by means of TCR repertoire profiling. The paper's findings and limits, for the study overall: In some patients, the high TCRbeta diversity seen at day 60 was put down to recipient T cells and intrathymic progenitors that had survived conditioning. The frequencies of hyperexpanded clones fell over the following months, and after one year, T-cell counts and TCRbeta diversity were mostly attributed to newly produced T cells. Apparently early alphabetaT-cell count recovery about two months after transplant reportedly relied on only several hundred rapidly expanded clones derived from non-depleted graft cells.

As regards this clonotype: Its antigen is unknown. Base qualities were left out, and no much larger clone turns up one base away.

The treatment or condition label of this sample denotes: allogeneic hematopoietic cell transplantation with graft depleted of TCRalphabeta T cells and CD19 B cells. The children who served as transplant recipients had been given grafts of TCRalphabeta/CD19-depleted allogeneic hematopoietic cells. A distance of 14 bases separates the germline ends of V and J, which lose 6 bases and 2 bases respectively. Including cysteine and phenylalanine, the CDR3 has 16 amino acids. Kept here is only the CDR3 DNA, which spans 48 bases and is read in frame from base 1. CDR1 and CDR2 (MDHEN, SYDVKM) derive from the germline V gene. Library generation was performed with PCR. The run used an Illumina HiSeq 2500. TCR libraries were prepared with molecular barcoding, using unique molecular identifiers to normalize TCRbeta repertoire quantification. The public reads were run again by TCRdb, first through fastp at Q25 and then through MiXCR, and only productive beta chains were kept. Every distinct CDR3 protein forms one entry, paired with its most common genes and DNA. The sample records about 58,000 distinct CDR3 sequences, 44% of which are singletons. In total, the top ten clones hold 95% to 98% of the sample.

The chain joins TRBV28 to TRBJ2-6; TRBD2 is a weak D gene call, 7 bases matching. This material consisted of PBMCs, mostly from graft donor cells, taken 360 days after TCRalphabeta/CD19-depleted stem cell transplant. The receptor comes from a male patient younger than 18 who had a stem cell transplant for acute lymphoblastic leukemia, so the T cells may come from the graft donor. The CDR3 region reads CASRSPGGAGANVLTF. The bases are TGTGCCAGCAGGTCCCCGGGGGGCGCTGGGGCCAACGTCCTGACTTTC.